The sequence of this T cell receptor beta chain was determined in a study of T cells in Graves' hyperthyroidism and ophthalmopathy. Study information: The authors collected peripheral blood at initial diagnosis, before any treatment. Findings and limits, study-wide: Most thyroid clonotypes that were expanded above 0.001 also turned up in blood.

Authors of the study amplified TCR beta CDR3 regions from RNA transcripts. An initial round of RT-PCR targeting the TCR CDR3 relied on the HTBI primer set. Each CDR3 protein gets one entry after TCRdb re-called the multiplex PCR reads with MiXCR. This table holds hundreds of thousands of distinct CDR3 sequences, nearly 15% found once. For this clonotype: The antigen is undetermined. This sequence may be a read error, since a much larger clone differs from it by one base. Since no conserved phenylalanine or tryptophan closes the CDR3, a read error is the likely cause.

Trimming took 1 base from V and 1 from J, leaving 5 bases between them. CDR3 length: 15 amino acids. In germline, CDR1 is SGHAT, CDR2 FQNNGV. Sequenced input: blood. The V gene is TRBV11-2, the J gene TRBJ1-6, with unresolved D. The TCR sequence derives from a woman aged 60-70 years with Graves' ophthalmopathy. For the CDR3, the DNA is TGTGCCAGCAGCTTAGGTCAATCCTATAATTCACCCCTCCACCTT. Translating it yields CASSLGQSYNSPLHL.